The sample holds a few counts of the clone carrying this TCR beta chain. The assay was immunoSEQ multiplex PCR, and TCRdb's table has in-frame clones only and misses some. The sample lists 150,000 to 200,000 clones, roughly four fifths occurring once. Per the germline V gene, CDR1 is MDHEN and CDR2 is SYDVKM. CDR3 size: 15 residues. V lost 4 bases, J lost 2 bases, and 7 bases stayed unmatched. The source of the sample is a study of blood T cell repertoires in COVID-19. Cohorts were determined from participant-reported clinical history. In Cohort 3, a recovered donor had either two negative PCRs, clearance, or symptom resolution.

The sequence derives from a man between 45 and 60 years old who had recovered from COVID-19. Source material: PBMCs or T cells enriched from blood (not recorded which). The chain combines TRBV28 with TRBJ2-5, with TRBD2 matching 7 bases. CDR3 residues: CASSWFAGVQETQYF. CDR3 nucleotide sequence: TGTGCCAGCAGTTGGTTTGCGGGGGTACAAGAGACCCAGTACTTC. The variable domain in full, completed from reference TRBV28 and TRBJ2-5, reads DVKVTQSSRYLVKRTGEKVFLECVQDMDHENMFWYRQDPGLGLRLIYFSYDVKMKEKGDIPEGYSVSREKKERFSLILESASTNQTSMYLCASSWFAGVQETQYFGPGTRLLVL.